The 24 T cell receptor beta chains below all came from one sample that was sequenced in a study of blood T cell repertoires in COVID-19. Assay used: immunoSEQ multiplex PCR; TCRdb lists only in-frame clones, some missing. The table lists about 97,000 clones, roughly four fifths of them singletons. The sequenced sample was peripheral blood. The receptors derive from a man aged 65 to 79 with acute or convalescent COVID-19.

The J gene is TRBJ2-3, the V gene TRBV11-2; D is unclear. The V end lost 2 bases, the J end lost 0 bases, and 6 bases lay between the germline ends. This CDR3 region has 14 residues. The germline CDR1 and CDR2 sequences are SGHAT and FQNNGV. The CDR3, as DNA: TGTGCCAGCAGCTTATCCCCTAGCACAGATACGCAGTATTTT. Residues: CASSLSPSTDTQYF.

This clone was detected only once. The rearrangement joins TRBV5-1 to TRBJ2-7; the match to TRBD1 covers 9 bases. The trim removed 3 bases at V and 2 bases at J, leaving 3 bases unmatched. This CDR3 spans 14 amino acids. Germline V gene data show CDR1 as SGHRS and CDR2 as YFSETQ. The CDR3 loop is CASSSGTGTYEQYF. CDR3 coding DNA: TGCGCCAGCAGCTCAGGGACAGGGACCTACGAGCAGTACTTC.

This rearrangement joins TRBV30 to TRBJ1-1, with a weak D call TRBD1 (5 bases). The V gene's germline CDR1 is GTSNPN and CDR2 SVGIG (reference sequence). V lost 8 bases, J lost 1 base, and 14 bases lay in between. The CDR3 sequence is 13 residues long. Written as DNA, the CDR3 is TGTGCCCGGGACCGGTCGGGGAACACTGAAGCTTTCTTT. This translates into CARDRSGNTEAFF. The full variable domain, rest sourced from reference TRBV30 and TRBJ1-1, is SQTIHQWPATLVQPVGSPLSLECTVEGTSNPNLYWYRQAAGRGLQLLFYSVGIGQISSEVPQNLSASRPQDRQFILSSKKLLLSDSGFYLCARDRSGNTEAFFGQGTRLTVV.

The chain employs TRBV5-1 and TRBJ1-2, with 9 bases fitting TRBD1. V lost 0 bases, J lost 6 bases, and 6 bases stayed unmatched. The CDR3 runs 15 residues. Germline V gene sequence: CDR1 SGHRS, CDR2 YFSETQ. CDR3 in DNA: TGCGCCAGCAGCTTGGACAGGGGGCAGGTCAATGGCTACACCTTC. It codes for CASSLDRGQVNGYTF.

There are a few counts of this clone. V is TRBV28 and J is TRBJ1-2; 7 nucleotides agree with TRBD1. CDR3 size: 13 residues. Germline V gene sequence: CDR1 MDHEN, CDR2 SYDVKM. Losses at the gene ends were 10 bases for V and 7 bases for J; bases not matched to a gene: 12. Here the CDR3 reads CATRGGDGFGYTF. Written as DNA, the CDR3 is TGTGCCACCCGAGGGGGCGATGGATTTGGCTACACCTTC.

The CDR3 sequence is CASSKGGASPNYGYTF. The CDR3 DNA follows: TGTGCCAGCAGTAAAGGGGGCGCGTCCCCTAACTATGGCTACACCTTC. The V gene is TRBV6-1, the J gene TRBJ1-2, with 7 positions matching TRBD1. CDR3 size: 16 residues. Germline trimming cut 5 bases from V and 0 bases from J; bases unmatched to any gene: 9. The germline gives CDR1 MNHNS, CDR2 SASEGT.

The J gene is TRBJ2-7, the V gene TRBV5-6; 7 nucleotides line up with TRBD1. The CDR3 runs to 12 residues. The V gene's germline CDR1 is SGHDT and CDR2 YYEEEE. The ends lost 4 bases at V and 6 bases at J; junction bases unmatched: 4. CDR3: CASSTTGSEQYF. The CDR3 nucleotides are TGTGCCAGCAGCACGACAGGGTCCGAGCAGTACTTC.

This clone was counted only a few times. Other nucleotide sequences from this sample produce the same CDR3. This chain connects TRBV2 to TRBJ2-3, with 11 nucleotides matching TRBD2. The CDR3 sequence is 15 residues long. The germline gives CDR1 SNHLY, CDR2 FYNNEI. Losses at the gene ends were 10 bases for V and 0 bases for J; bases not matched to a gene: 6. The CDR3 here is CATRLAGLSTDTQYF. CDR3 nucleotide sequence: TGTGCCACCAGACTAGCGGGACTTAGCACAGATACGCAGTATTTT.

This clone was recorded once. The V gene is TRBV11-3, the J gene TRBJ2-7; D might be TRBD2 (5 bases). The CDR3 has 16 amino acids. Germline CDR1 reads SGHNT; CDR2 reads YENEEA. The ends were cut back, 0 bases at V and 1 base at J, with 13 bases in the middle. The CDR3 sequence is CASSLDLDLSSYEQYF. The CDR3 region has the DNA TGTGCCAGCAGCTTAGATCTGGACTTGTCGTCCTACGAGCAGTACTTC.

The chain has TRBV7-3 and TRBJ2-1; D gene uncertain. The germline CDR1 and CDR2 sequences are SGHTA and FQGTGA. The CDR3 sequence is 13 residues long. The ends were cut back, 1 base at V and 4 bases at J, with 5 bases in the middle. CDR3 nucleotide sequence: TGTGCCAGCAGCTTAAGGGCGTACAATGAGCAGTTCTTC. Translating gives CASSLRAYNEQFF. Variable domain in full (rest from reference TRBV7-3 and TRBJ2-1): GAGVSQTPSNKVTEKGKYVELRCDPISGHTALYWYRQSLGQGPEFLIYFQGTGAADDSGLPNDRFFAVRPEGSVSTLKIQRTERGDSAVYLCASSLRAYNEQFFGPGTRLTVL.

This rearrangement joins TRBV19 to TRBJ2-2, with D possibly matching TRBD2 (6 bases). V was trimmed by 7 bases and J by 0 bases, leaving 12 bases between them. The CDR3 has 15 amino acids. Germline CDR1 reads LNHDA; CDR2 reads SQIVND (reference sequence). DNA of the CDR3: TGTGCCAGTAATACGGGGACTGCGAACACCGGGGAGCTGTTTTTT. The encoded protein is CASNTGTANTGELFF.

The gene calls are TRBV9 and TRBJ1-2, with a possible D match to TRBD1 (5 bases). V lost 0 bases to trimming and J lost 6 bases, with 12 bases between them. The CDR3 has 14 amino acids. The germline V gene encodes CDR1 SGDLS and CDR2 YYNGEE. The CDR3 here is CASSVGAGLNGYTF. Here the CDR3 DNA reads TGTGCCAGCAGCGTAGGGGCAGGGTTAAATGGCTACACCTTC.

The chain carries TRBV21-1 and TRBJ1-6; TRBD1 is the table's D call, not checked against the DNA. TRBV21-1 is recorded as a pseudogene. The length of the CDR3 is 15 residues. This CDR3 is CASSKGGGAGSPLHF. CDR3 DNA sequence: TGTGCCAGCAGCAAAGGTGGGGGCGCGGGTTCACCCCTCCACTTT.

The chain carries TRBV29-1 and TRBJ1-4; D is possibly TRBD1 (5 bases). CDR3 size: 13 residues. V dropped 4 bases and J dropped 6 bases, with 12 bases sitting between them. The germline V gene encodes CDR1 SQVTM and CDR2 ANQGSEA. The CDR3 DNA follows: TGCAGCGTTGGGGGCAGTTTATATGAAAAACTGTTTTTT. This sequence encodes CSVGGSLYEKLFF.

The rearrangement joins TRBV6-4 to TRBJ2-1, with D possibly TRBD2 on 5 matching bases. This CDR3 spans 13 amino acids. V was cut by 6 bases and J by 8 bases, with 14 bases left in between. The germline CDR1 and CDR2 sequences are MRHNA and SNTAGT. The CDR3 reads CASSLGLGDEQFF. CDR3 DNA sequence: TGTGCCAGCAGCCTAGGACTTGGGGATGAGCAGTTCTTC.

In the case of this clone: One junction end disagrees with the germline gene, perhaps due to a read error. The V and J genes are TRBV7-7 and TRBJ2-2, with D perhaps matching TRBD2 (5 bases). CDR3 length: 12 residues. The germline V gene encodes CDR1 SSHAT and CDR2 FNYEAQ (reference sequence). As DNA, the CDR3 is TGTGCTAGCAGCTCCCGCGGGGGGGAGCTGTTTTTT. It codes for CASSSRGGELFF.

V usage is TRBV18 and J usage is TRBJ2-7, with 11 bases fitting TRBD2. Germline V CDR1 and CDR2: KGHSH, LQKENI. V dropped 0 bases and J dropped 0; count of bases not matched to a gene: 1. This CDR3 spans 16 amino acids. The CDR3 here is CASSPPGLAASYEQYF. The CDR3 region has the DNA TGTGCCAGCTCACCACCGGGACTAGCGGCCTCCTACGAGCAGTACTTC.

The V gene is TRBV7-2, the J gene TRBJ2-2; D not resolved. The CDR3 sequence is 15 residues long. Looked up from germline, CDR1 is SGHTA and CDR2 is FQGNSA. Trimming removed 5 bases at V and 6 bases at J, with 16 bases between. The CDR3 spells CASSPQLVNAGELFF. CDR3 DNA: TGTGCCAGCAGCCCTCAGCTAGTAAATGCCGGGGAGCTGTTTTTT.

The chain uses TRBV24-1 and TRBJ1-2; TRBD1 matches 8 bases. The V gene's germline CDR1 is KGHDR and CDR2 SFDVKD. This CDR3 contains 13 residues. V shed 5 bases and J 7 bases; nucleotides not matched to a gene: 5. The CDR3 reads CATSGGQGVGYTF. CDR3 nucleotide sequence: TGTGCCACCAGTGGTGGACAGGGAGTTGGCTACACCTTC.

The table lists this clone with a count of one. This sequence joins TRBV9 and TRBJ1-6; 7 nucleotides match TRBD1. The V segment lost 3 bases and the J segment 7 bases; nucleotides outside the gene matches: 4. Germline V gene sequence: CDR1 SGDLS, CDR2 YYNGEE. CDR3 length: 14 residues. The CDR3 is CASSADRVNSPLHF. CDR3 bases: TGTGCCAGCAGCGCCGACAGGGTGAATTCACCCCTCCACTTT.

The V and J genes are TRBV24-1 and TRBJ1-1, with no clear D. The CDR3 extends over 13 amino acids. V lost 2 bases and J 1 base, leaving 4 bases between the germline ends. Germline assignment: CDR1 KGHDR and CDR2 SFDVKD. The CDR3: CATSDSRNTEAFF. In DNA, the CDR3 is TGTGCCACCAGTGATTCGCGGAACACTGAAGCTTTCTTT.

This clone has only one observation. The CDR3 nucleotides are TGTGCCAGCAGCTCCTCGGGACTAGCGGGGGGGCCTCGGTCAGATACGCAGTATTTT. Its translation: CASSSSGLAGGPRSDTQYF. The chain carries TRBV5-6 and TRBJ2-3; 16 bases are a match to TRBD2. Germline CDR1 is SGHDT and CDR2 is YYEEEE. Trimming removed 3 bases from V and 4 bases from J; junction bases left unmatched: 11. CDR3 length equals 19 residues.

V and J are TRBV19 and TRBJ1-1, with D possibly matching TRBD1 (5 bases). The V gene lost 1 base and the J gene lost 2 bases, with 8 bases spanning the gap. Per the germline V gene, CDR1 is LNHDA and CDR2 is SQIVND (reference sequence). This CDR3 is 14 amino acids long. CDR3: CASSIGTLNTEAFF. The CDR3 DNA reads TGTGCCAGTAGTATAGGGACACTCAACACTGAAGCTTTCTTT.

The rearrangement links TRBV12-5 to TRBJ2-7, with 10 positions matching TRBD1. Germline V CDR1 and CDR2: LGHNT, FRNRAP. There are 15 residues in the CDR3. J lost 0 bases, V lost 1 base, and 0 bases had no gene match. As DNA, the CDR3 is TGTGCTAGTGGTTTGGGGACAGGGGGCTCCTACGAGCAGTACTTC. It specifies CASGLGTGGSYEQYF.